This T cell receptor beta chain was sequenced for a study of human T cells and chemical hapten exposure. As for the study in general: Sensitizing treatment utilized 2% DPC over a roughly 2 cm by roughly 2 cm portion of upper inner arm skin.

V shed 7 bases, J shed 4 bases, and the junction held 5 bases outside the gene matches. CDR1 is SNHLY, CDR2 FYNNEI, per germline. The CDR3 runs to 14 residues. Time point defined: patch test 2, 6 weeks after DPC sensitization. The treatment here: therapeutic diphenylcyclopropenone sensitization with weekly scalp DPC. Blood draws came before every patch-test application. MiXCR, applied by TCRdb to the RACE reads, yields one record per CDR3 protein. The table shows 80,000 to 100,000 distinct CDR3 sequences, with around 9.3% occurring only once. This TCR came from a woman aged 45-60 years with alopecia areata. Some clones in this sample may be carry-over from other donors' samples. The sequencing used whole blood, collected in connection with sensitization to the hapten diphenylcyclopropenone (DPC). The chain recombines TRBV2 with TRBJ1-4; 8 nucleotides agree with TRBD1. Here the CDR3 DNA reads TGTGCCAGCATGCAGGGGGCGAATAATGAAAAACTGTTTTTT. Its protein is CASMQGANNEKLFF.